The 27 T cell receptor beta chains below come from one sample, sequenced in a study of shared clonotypes between healthy human individuals. The method was immunoSEQ multiplex PCR; TCRdb's version includes in-frame clones alone and lacks a portion of them. The table records some 2.4 million clones, 93% of them present only once. Sequenced input: naive CD4+ T cells from PBMCs. The subset was: CD45RA+ positively selected. These receptors were taken from a man between 18 and 35 years old in good health. Some clones in this sample may be carry-over from other donors' samples.

The genes are TRBV4-3 and TRBJ1-2; a possible D gene is TRBD1 (5 bases). This CDR3 region has 14 residues. The germline gives CDR1 LGHNA, CDR2 YSLEER. V was shortened by 4 bases and J by 2 bases, with 11 bases between the two germline ends. CDR3 protein: CASSRAGSNYGYTF. Written as DNA, the CDR3 is TGCGCCAGCAGCCGGGCAGGGTCAAACTATGGCTACACCTTC.

With regard to this clone: The sample has other DNA sequences that encode this CDR3 too. V and J are TRBV5-1 and TRBJ2-5, with D perhaps being TRBD1 or TRBD2 (5 bases each). This CDR3 has 14 amino acids. Trimming shortened V by 4 bases and J by 5 bases, and 15 bases separated the two germline ends. Germline V gene lookup returns CDR1 SGHRS and CDR2 YFSETQ. Here the CDR3 reads CASSPGTSGETQYF. Here the CDR3 DNA reads TGCGCCAGCAGCCCCGGGACCTCCGGTGAGACCCAGTACTTC.

The chain is built from TRBV7-8 and TRBJ2-1; 7 bases line up with TRBD1. The CDR3 contains 15 residues. CDR1 is SGHVS and CDR2 is FQNEAQ in the germline V gene. The V and J ends lost 2 bases and 8 bases, in that order; junction bases with no gene match: 9. In DNA, the CDR3 is TGTGCCAGCAGCTTAACTCAACAGGGGATCGATGAGCAGTTCTTC. Translating gives CASSLTQQGIDEQFF.

For this clone: Since a much larger clone is just one base distant, this may be a read error. The rearrangement uses TRBV5-4 and TRBJ2-1; the D is unclear. From germline, CDR1 is SGHNT and CDR2 YYREEE (reference sequence). V lost 1 base to trimming and J lost 7 bases, with 6 bases between them. The CDR3 totals 12 residues. The CDR3, as DNA: TGTGCCAGCAGCTTGCGTGAGAATGAGCAGTTCTTC. Protein product: CASSLRENEQFF.

The rearrangement links TRBV6-5 to TRBJ2-7; D remains unclear. The CDR3 loop spans 11 amino acids. Trimming took 6 bases from V and 5 from J, leaving 8 bases between them. Germline CDR1 is MNHEY and CDR2 is SVGAGI. CDR3 sequence reads: CASRALNEQYF. The CDR3 DNA reads as TGTGCCAGCAGGGCACTGAACGAGCAGTACTTC.

In the case of this clone: The same CDR3 is also encoded by other DNA sequences in this sample. The CDR3 DNA is TGTGCCAGTAGTACTCGGTCCGAGCAGTACTTC. Its translation: CASSTRSEQYF. The rearrangement joins TRBV19 to TRBJ2-7; D remains unclear. This CDR3 region has 11 residues. The germline V gene encodes CDR1 LNHDA and CDR2 SQIVND (reference sequence). The ends were cut back, 4 bases at V and 6 bases at J, with 7 bases in the middle.

The V call is TRBV6-5, the J call TRBJ2-1, with 11 positions matching TRBD2. CDR3 length: 15 amino acids. Looked up from germline, CDR1 is MNHEY and CDR2 is SVGAGI. Germline trimming cut 6 bases from V and 6 bases from J; bases unmatched to any gene: 7. The CDR3 bases are TGTGCCAGCAGCCCGACTAGCGGGATATCCAATGAGCAGTTCTTC. It translates to CASSPTSGISNEQFF.

The gene calls are TRBV6-1 and TRBJ2-2, with TRBD1 matching over 8 bases. The CDR3 loop spans 13 amino acids. Germline-derived CDR1 and CDR2 are MNHNS and SASEGT. J gave up 7 bases and V 10 bases, and 8 bases lay outside the gene matches. CDR3 DNA sequence: TGTGCCACCGACAGGGGCTGGGGCGGGGAGCTGTTTTTT. Translated, it gives CATDRGWGGELFF.

The J gene is TRBJ2-7, the V gene TRBV28, with a tentative D call TRBD2 (6 bases). The CDR3 is made up of 14 amino acids. V lost 7 bases, J lost 3 bases, and 16 bases lay in between. Per the germline V gene, CDR1 is MDHEN and CDR2 is SYDVKM. The chain's CDR3 is CASTSPEGSYEQYF. The CDR3 coding sequence is TGTGCCAGCACCTCCCCGGAGGGGAGCTACGAGCAGTACTTC.

A note on this clone: The same CDR3 is also encoded by other DNA sequences in this sample. The V call is TRBV10-3, the J call TRBJ1-1; D might be TRBD1 (5 bases). Trimming removed 4 bases from V and 5 bases from J, with 8 bases in between. The CDR3 is 12 amino acids. Germline values: CDR1 ENHRY, CDR2 SYGVKD. In DNA form, the CDR3 reads TGTGCCATCAGTGCCGGGGGGACTGAAGCTTTCTTT. It translates to CAISAGGTEAFF.

The genes are TRBV5-1 and TRBJ2-3; 9 nucleotides match TRBD2. V lost 6 bases to trimming and J lost 4 bases; unmatched junction nucleotides: 12. Germline assignment: CDR1 SGHRS and CDR2 YFSETQ. The CDR3 has 16 amino acids. The CDR3 loop is CASNRISGSSSDTQYF. In DNA form, the CDR3 reads TGCGCCAGCAACCGAATTAGCGGGAGTAGCTCAGATACGCAGTATTTT.

V gene TRBV25-1 combines with J gene TRBJ2-1; D is uncertain. From germline, CDR1 is MGHDK and CDR2 SYGVNS. V gave up 4 bases and J gave up 3 bases, with 7 bases separating them. The CDR3 covers 13 residues. CDR3 DNA: TGTGCCAGCAGTGTTGGGGACTACAATGAGCAGTTCTTC. Its protein product is CASSVGDYNEQFF.

The chain carries TRBV7-9 and TRBJ2-2; 12 nucleotides line up with TRBD2. The V gene end was trimmed by 5 bases and the J gene end by 7 bases; junction bases not matched to a gene: 17. Germline assignment: CDR1 SEHNR and CDR2 FQNEAQ (reference sequence). This CDR3 has 19 amino acids. The CDR3 nucleotides read TGTGCCAGCAGCCGCTCCGTCCTGACTAGCGGGAGAATTAACGGGGAGCTGTTTTTT. This encodes CASSRSVLTSGRINGELFF.

Regarding this clone: Other DNA sequences from this sample encode an identical CDR3 as well. V gene TRBV5-1 combines with J gene TRBJ2-5; no firm D call. The V end was cut by 0 bases, the J end by 2 bases, with 8 bases between. Germline V gene lookup returns CDR1 SGHRS and CDR2 YFSETQ. The CDR3 has 14 amino acids. DNA of the CDR3: TGCGCCAGCAGCTTGGCCGGGCAGCAAGAGACCCAGTACTTC. The encoded protein is CASSLAGQQETQYF.

The chain carries TRBV9 and TRBJ2-7, with a tentative D call TRBD1 (5 bases). The CDR3 is made up of 16 amino acids. Looked up from germline, CDR1 is SGDLS and CDR2 is YYNGEE. Trimming removed 4 bases from V and 2 bases from J, with 19 bases in between. CDR3 amino acids: CASSPRQSGFTYEQYF. The CDR3 bases are TGTGCCAGCAGCCCCCGGCAATCAGGGTTTACCTACGAGCAGTACTTC.

V gene TRBV19 combines with J gene TRBJ2-2; 7 nucleotides line up with TRBD1. Germline trimming cut 4 bases from V and 7 bases from J; bases unmatched to any gene: 6. Germline V gene sequence: CDR1 LNHDA, CDR2 SQIVND (reference sequence). The CDR3 runs to 14 residues. CDR3 region: CASSNRGVGGELFF. The CDR3 bases are TGTGCCAGTAGTAACAGGGGAGTAGGCGGGGAGCTGTTTTTT.

The chain uses TRBV30 and TRBJ2-7, with 8 bases aligning to TRBD1. V lost 3 bases to trimming and J lost 3 bases; unmatched junction nucleotides: 1. From germline, CDR1 is GTSNPN and CDR2 SVGIG (reference sequence). This CDR3 has 12 residues. The CDR3 protein is CAWRDRVYEQYF. The CDR3 DNA sequence: TGTGCCTGGAGGGACAGGGTCTACGAGCAGTACTTC. Full variable domain (outside the CDR3, taken from reference TRBV30 and TRBJ2-7): SQTIHQWPATLVQPVGSPLSLECTVEGTSNPNLYWYRQAAGRGLQLLFYSVGIGQISSEVPQNLSASRPQDRQFILSSKKLLLSDSGFYLCAWRDRVYEQYFGPGTRLTVT.

This chain joins TRBV6-5 and TRBJ1-1; D gene uncertain. Germline lookup yields CDR1 MNHEY and CDR2 SVGAGI. V lost 0 bases and J 1 base, leaving 9 bases between the germline ends. This CDR3 is 15 amino acids long. The CDR3 DNA reads TGTGCCAGCAGTTACTCGGTACTTCAGAACACTGAAGCTTTCTTT. Protein: CASSYSVLQNTEAFF.

The V call is TRBV6-1, the J call TRBJ1-5, with TRBD1 identical over 9 bases. V gave up 2 bases and J gave up 4 bases; unmatched junction bases: 6. This CDR3 region has 16 residues. The V gene's germline CDR1 is MNHNS and CDR2 SASEGT. The CDR3 region has the DNA TGTGCCAGCAGTGAAAACTTTGGACAGGGGAATCAGCCCCAGCATTTT. The encoded protein is CASSENFGQGNQPQHF.

The J gene is TRBJ2-3, the V gene TRBV6-5, with 7 bases fitting TRBD1. CDR3 size: 14 residues. V lost 7 bases, J lost 2 bases, and 6 bases stayed unmatched. CDR1 MNHEY and CDR2 SVGAGI come from the germline V gene. This chain's CDR3 is CASTRQGPTDTQYF. CDR3 sequence (DNA): TGTGCCAGCACCCGACAGGGACCCACAGATACGCAGTATTTT.

This chain links TRBV5-5 with TRBJ2-2; tentatively, D is TRBD1 (6 bases). The CDR3 loop spans 15 amino acids. V lost 2 bases, J lost 4 bases, and 12 bases lay in between. Germline CDR1 SGHKS, CDR2 YYEKEE (reference sequence). Here the CDR3 DNA reads TGTGCCAGCAGCTTCAGGACAGAGAGCACCGGGGAGCTGTTTTTT. Protein: CASSFRTESTGELFF.

V is TRBV11-2 and J is TRBJ1-4; D gene ambiguous. Looked up from germline, CDR1 is SGHAT and CDR2 is FQNNGV. V lost 5 bases, J lost 2 bases, and 9 bases lay in between. CDR3 size: 14 residues. CDR3 nucleotide sequence: TGTGCCAGCAGCCGCGGGCGCACTAATGAAAAACTGTTTTTT. The encoded protein is CASSRGRTNEKLFF.

This clone was found a few times. The gene calls are TRBV18 and TRBJ1-3; possibly TRBD1 for D (5 bases). V lost 1 base, J lost 4 bases, and 14 bases lay in between. This CDR3 comprises 16 residues. Germline V gene lookup returns CDR1 KGHSH and CDR2 LQKENI. For the CDR3, the DNA is TGTGCCAGCTCACCACTGGCCAGGGATTACGGAAACACCATATATTTT. It translates to CASSPLARDYGNTIYF.

This rearrangement joins TRBV29-1 to TRBJ2-3, with D hard to call. The CDR3 sequence is 13 residues long. Trimming stripped 4 bases from V and 0 bases from J, with 8 bases between. Germline loops: CDR1 SQVTM, CDR2 ANQGSEA. CDR3 region: CSVVVSSTDTQYF. The DNA for the CDR3 is TGCAGCGTTGTGGTTAGCAGCACAGATACGCAGTATTTT.

Regarding this clone: The sample holds other DNA sequences that translate to the same CDR3. The genes are TRBV7-3 and TRBJ2-1; D gene unclear. The germline V gene has CDR1 SGHTA and CDR2 FQGTGA. Trimming took 3 bases from V and 0 from J, leaving 9 bases between them. CDR3 length equals 15 residues. CDR3 DNA sequence: TGTGCCAGCAGCTTGGGCGCGAGCTCCTACAATGAGCAGTTCTTC. It yields the protein CASSLGASSYNEQFF. Filled out from reference TRBV7-3 and TRBJ2-1, the complete variable domain reads GAGVSQTPSNKVTEKGKYVELRCDPISGHTALYWYRQSLGQGPEFLIYFQGTGAADDSGLPNDRFFAVRPEGSVSTLKIQRTERGDSAVYLCASSLGASSYNEQFFGPGTRLTVL.

V is TRBV14 and J is TRBJ1-2, with D unclear. Deletions cut 2 bases from V and 8 bases from J, with 12 bases between. CDR1 and CDR2 (germline): SGHDN, FVKESK. The CDR3 extends over 13 amino acids. The CDR3, as DNA: TGTGCCAGCAGCCAATTCCACCCGGGGGGCTACACCTTC. The encoded protein is CASSQFHPGGYTF.

The chain joins TRBV19 to TRBJ2-1, with 7 positions matching TRBD1. The CDR3 has 16 residues. Germline CDR1 is LNHDA and CDR2 is SQIVND (reference sequence). V lost 4 bases and J lost 6; bases outside the gene matches: 12. The CDR3 is CASSRYDRVGFNEQFF. Written as DNA, the CDR3 is TGTGCCAGTAGTAGGTATGACAGGGTGGGTTTCAATGAGCAGTTCTTC.